The sequence of this T cell receptor beta chain was determined in a study of blood T cell repertoires in COVID-19. Sequencing was performed with immunoSEQ multiplex PCR; in TCRdb, only in-frame clones are kept and a portion is missing. The table has about 200,000 clones, 84% seen once. This CDR3 has 15 residues. The J segment lost 7 bases and the V segment lost 1 base, leaving 5 bases of the junction unmatched. Germline CDR1 and CDR2: MDHEN and SYDVKM. The sequence came from a human donor in a cohort sampled during active COVID-19. Sequenced material: peripheral blood. The V gene is TRBV28, the J gene TRBJ2-1; 9 nucleotides match TRBD1. CDR3 bases: TGTGCCAGCAGTTTATCCGGGACAGGGCGAAATGAGCAGTTCTTC. It codes for CASSLSGTGRNEQFF.